A selection of T cell receptor beta chains follows, all from one sample in a study of T cells in Graves' hyperthyroidism and ophthalmopathy. TCRdb re-called the multiplex PCR reads with MiXCR, one entry per CDR3 protein. The data hold about 510,000 distinct CDR3 sequences, with roughly 45% observed a single time. Sequencing was performed on peripheral blood or thyroid tissue (not recorded which). Every receptor here comes from an adult woman with Graves' disease, either hyperthyroidism or ophthalmopathy (not recorded which). CDR3s include the opening cysteine and the closing phenylalanine or tryptophan. A D gene is named only where the DNA matches it firmly. Clone size appears in some rows only: once, few, many, or a class for an expanded clone.

TRBD1 TRBJ1-2 many TRBV29-1 TGCAGCGCAATTTCAGGGGGCTATGGCTACACCTTC CSAISGGYGYTF
TRBD1 TRBJ1-4 . TRBV24-1 TGTGCCACCAGTGACCCCGGGACAGGGCAAGAAAAACTGTTTTTT CATSDPGTGQEKLFF
. TRBJ2-7 . TRBV28 TGTGCCAGCAGTTTTGCAGGGAAAGCCTACGAGCAGTACTTC CASSFAGKAYEQYF
. TRBJ1-6 . TRBV6-5 TGTGCCAGCAGTCAGACAGACTATAATTCACCCCTCCACTTT CASSQTDYNSPLHF
. TRBJ1-5 . TRBV20-1 TGCAGTGCTAAAACCGGGACACCAAATCAGCCCCAGCATTTT CSAKTGTPNQPQHF
. TRBJ1-5 many TRBV5-5 TGTGCCAGCAGCCGAGATTCTGGGCCCCAGCATTTT CASSRDSGPQHF
. TRBJ1-1 many TRBV7-2 TGTGCCAGCAGCATTTACACTGAAGCTTTCTTT CASSIYTEAFF
. TRBJ2-2 many TRBV20-1 TGCAGTGCTTTCAGGGTGTCGAGCTCCGGGGAGCTGTTTTTT CSAFRVSSSGELFF
. TRBJ1-5 . TRBV10-3 TGTGCCATCGCAAATCCCCGACAGGACCCTAGCAATCAGCCCCAGCATTTT CAIANPRQDPSNQPQHF
. TRBJ1-5 few TRBV10-3 TGTGCCATCAGTCTAGTACAGGGCGGTCAGCCCCAGCATTTT CAISLVQGGQPQHF
. TRBJ1-5 . TRBV2 TGTGCCAGCAGTGCAGGGACTGACAATCAGCCCCAGCATTTT CASSAGTDNQPQHF
. TRBJ1-2 many TRBV7-8 TGTGCCCTTGACAGGTCGTTCGTGAGAAGACTCTATGGCTACACCTTC CALDRSFVRRLYGYTF
. TRBJ1-2 . TRBV2 TGTGCCAGCAATCGGCGAGTTGGATATGGCTACACCTTC CASNRRVGYGYTF
. TRBJ1-6 . TRBV5-5 TGCGCCAGCAGCCCGGGTCTCAATTCACCCCTCCACTTT CASSPGLNSPLHF
. TRBJ2-2 . TRBV20-1 TGCAGTGCCCGGGACCTTCAAGAGGAGCAGTTTTTT CSARDLQEEQFF
. TRBJ2-3 . TRBV24-1 TGTGCCACCCGGGCCCAGAGAGGCACAGATACGCAGTATTTT CATRAQRGTDTQYF
. TRBJ1-1 . TRBV29-1 TGCAGCGTTGTAGGGGGGGATGGTGAAGCTTTCTTT CSVVGGDGEAFF
. TRBJ1-1 many TRBV2 TGTGCCAGCATTCAAAGTGGGAGAAACACTGAAGCTTTCTTT CASIQSGRNTEAFF
TRBD2 TRBJ2-3 . TRBV7-3 TGTGCCAGCAGCTTAACCCCCGGACTAGCCGTGGGCGCAGATACGCAGTATTTT CASSLTPGLAVGADTQYF
. TRBJ1-2 . TRBV4-1 TGCGCCAGCAGCGCAGAAGTTCGGAACTATGGCTACACCTTC CASSAEVRNYGYTF
TRBD2 TRBJ2-5 . TRBV29-1 TGCAGCGTTCCAACGGCGGGGGGGCGGGAGACCCAGTACTTC CSVPTAGGRETQYF
. TRBJ2-2 many TRBV29-1 TGCAGCGTTGTAGGTCGTGGCGGGAACACCGGGGAGCTGTTTTTT CSVVGRGGNTGELFF
TRBD1 TRBJ2-7 once TRBV7-9 TGTGCCAGCAGGGGTACAGGGGCCCTCTACGAGCAGTACTTC CASRGTGALYEQYF
TRBD2 TRBJ2-7 . TRBV20-1 TGCAGTGCTAGCCAGCTAGCGGGAGGCTCCTACGAGCAGTACTTC CSASQLAGGSYEQYF
TRBD2 TRBJ2-7 few TRBV7-8 TGTGCCAGCAGCTTAGCCTGGACTAGCTCGAACGAGCAGTACTTC CASSLAWTSSNEQYF
. TRBJ1-2 . TRBV20-1 TGCAGTGCTTTCAGGCTTAGTGGCTACACCTTC CSAFRLSGYTF
. TRBJ1-3 few TRBV5-1 TGCGCCAGCAGCCAAGAGGGGGACACCTATTCTGGAAACACCATATATTTT CASSQEGDTYSGNTIYF
. TRBJ2-3 . TRBV29-1 TGCAGCGTTGCCAGAGGGGTTGGTAACACAGATACGCAGTATTTT CSVARGVGNTDTQYF
. TRBJ1-6 . TRBV20-1 TGCAGTGCCCAAGAGGGACCGAGCGATTCACCCCTCCACTTT CSAQEGPSDSPLHF
. TRBJ1-5 . TRBV20-1 TGCAGTGCTAGGGAGACAGAGATCTACAATCAGCCCCAGCATTTT CSARETEIYNQPQHF
TRBD1 TRBJ2-7 few TRBV29-1 TGCAGCGCCCAGGGACAGCCTGGATCCTACGAGCAGTACTTC CSAQGQPGSYEQYF
. TRBJ1-2 many TRBV29-1 TGCAGCGGTGGGGACCCAGGGTTTCAAGACTATGGCTACACCTTC CSGGDPGFQDYGYTF
. TRBJ1-6 . TRBV7-6 . CASSFYICSAGTADSPLHF
TRBD2 TRBJ2-5 . TRBV5-4 TGTGCCAGCAGCTTGGTACTAGCGGTGGGGGAGACCCAGTACTTC CASSLVLAVGETQYF
. TRBJ2-1 few TRBV19 TGTGCCACCGCCCGGGCTGTCCGGTACAATGAGCAGTTCTTC CATARAVRYNEQFF
. TRBJ1-5 few TRBV24-1 TGTGCCACCAGTGAACCCAATCAGCCCCAGCATTTT CATSEPNQPQHF
. TRBJ2-6 once TRBV7-8 TGTGCCAGCAGCTTGGACAGGACTTTC CASSLDRTF
. TRBJ1-1 . TRBV18 TGTGCCAGCTCACTGGACGTGGGGTCCGAAGCTTTCTTT CASSLDVGSEAFF
. TRBJ1-2 . TRBV2 TGTGCCAGCAGTGTCGCAGCGGGATCCGTCTATGGCTACACCTTC CASSVAAGSVYGYTF
. TRBJ1-6 few TRBV2 TGTGCCAGCAGTGGGCTCATGGGTCCATTCGGTTCACCCCTCCACTTT CASSGLMGPFGSPLHF
TRBD2 TRBJ2-2 . TRBV6-2/TRBV6-3 TGTGCCAGCACCCTAGCGGCGGGAACCGGGGAGCTGTTTTTT CASTLAAGTGELFF
. TRBJ2-6 . TRBV12-3/TRBV12-4 TGTGCCAGCAGCCTTCTTGTGACAGGCAACGTCCTGACTTTC CASSLLVTGNVLTF
. TRBJ1-5 . TRBV7-2 TGTGCCAGCAGCCCAGACGGATGGGGACGCCAGCCCCAGCATTTT CASSPDGWGRQPQHF
. TRBJ1-2 . TRBV20-1 TGCAGTGCTAGTATGGGGAACACCGGGGACGATGGCTACACCTTC CSASMGNTGDDGYTF
. TRBJ2-7 . TRBV25-1 TGTGCCAGCAGTGGGGCCCATTCCTACTCCTACGAGCAGTACTTC CASSGAHSYSYEQYF
. TRBJ2-2 many TRBV5-4 TGTGCCAGCAGCTGGAGCGACCCAAACACCGGGGAGCTGTTTTTT CASSWSDPNTGELFF
. TRBJ1-6 few TRBV12-3/TRBV12-4 TGTGCCAGCAGTTCCTCCTCCGGGTACTCCTATAATTCACCCCTCCACTTT CASSSSSGYSYNSPLHF
TRBD2 TRBJ2-5 many TRBV20-1 TGCAGTGCGGCTCAGGACGGGGAGGGCCAAGAGACCCAGTACTTC CSAAQDGEGQETQYF
. TRBJ1-3 many TRBV20-1 TGCAGTGCTAGAGGACTGAGAAACACCATATATTTT CSARGLRNTIYF
TRBD1 TRBJ2-6 few TRBV19 TGTGCCAGCAGTTCCCCGGGACAGGGAGTCCCCCCTGGGGCCAACGTCCTGACTTTC CASSSPGQGVPPGANVLTF
TRBD1 TRBJ1-2 . TRBV20-1 TGCAGTGCTACGAGCGGAGGGGGCGGCGGCTACACCTTC CSATSGGGGGYTF
. TRBJ1-6 many TRBV7-8 TGTGCCAGCAGCTTAGCTCGGCCGTGGAGTTCACCCCTCCACTTT CASSLARPWSSPLHF
. TRBJ2-5 . TRBV20-1 TGCAGTGCTCCGGGTCTCTACCAAGAGACCCAGTACTTC CSAPGLYQETQYF
. TRBJ1-1 . TRBV10-3 TGTGCCACCGGGGGTTCGGACACTGAAGCTTTCTTT CATGGSDTEAFF
. TRBJ1-4 many TRBV7-2 TGTGCCAGCAGCTTCGGACCAAATCAATATGAAAAACTGTTTTTT CASSFGPNQYEKLFF
. TRBJ2-5 many TRBV7-9 TGTGCCAGCAGCCTAGTCGGTTTGTCGGAGACCCAGTACTTC CASSLVGLSETQYF
TRBD2 TRBJ2-2 once TRBV7-9 TGTGCCAGCAGCCCTAGCGGTCGGAACACCGGGGAGCTGTCTTGG CASSPSGRNTGELSW